Following are 19 T cell receptor beta chains from one sample sequenced in a study of lymphopenia after photon versus proton radiotherapy. Data came from immunoSEQ multiplex PCR; TCRdb stores just in-frame clones and leaves some out. The repertoire consists of 65,000 or so clones, with around 90% occurring once and the leading ten covering roughly 12%. Sequenced here: peripheral blood, sampled from a patient treated with proton-based radiotherapy. These receptors were taken from a man older than 75 with esophageal cancer.

The chain carries TRBV4-1 and TRBJ1-5, with 8 positions matching TRBD1. The CDR3 is made up of 18 amino acids. V lost 3 bases to trimming and J lost 0 bases; unmatched junction nucleotides: 10. Germline V gene lookup returns CDR1 MGHRA and CDR2 YSYEKL. DNA for the CDR3: TGCGCCAGCAGCCATATAGGACAGGGCCCCTATAGCAATCAGCCCCAGCATTTT. Protein product: CASSHIGQGPYSNQPQHF.

This sequence joins TRBV2 and TRBJ2-3, with a tentative D call TRBD2 (6 bases). Between the trimmed V and J ends, which lost 9 bases and 2 bases, there was a span of 9 bases. The CDR3 covers 12 residues. From germline, CDR1 is SNHLY and CDR2 FYNNEI. The CDR3 coding sequence is TGTGCCAGTGCTAGCGACACAGATACGCAGTATTTT. It is translated as CASASDTDTQYF. Full variable domain (missing parts from reference TRBV2 and TRBJ2-3): EPEVTQTPSHQVTQMGQEVILRCVPISNHLYFYWYRQILGQKVEFLVSFYNNEISEKSEIFDDQFSVERPDGSNFTLKIRSTKLEDSAMYFCASASDTDTQYFGPGTRLTVL.

The gene calls are TRBV7-2 and TRBJ1-5, with D tentatively TRBD1 (6 bases). Germline lookup yields CDR1 SGHTA and CDR2 FQGNSA. The CDR3 totals 15 residues. Between the trimmed V and J ends, which lost 2 bases and 0 bases, there was a span of 8 bases. CDR3 residues: CASSLQGNSNQPQHF. The CDR3 DNA follows: TGTGCCAGCAGCTTACAGGGGAATAGCAATCAGCCCCAGCATTTT.

This clone was recorded once. The V call is TRBV4-1, the J call TRBJ2-7; 7 positions agree with TRBD1. J was trimmed by 2 bases and V by 4 bases; bases with no gene match: 2. The germline V gene encodes CDR1 MGHRA and CDR2 YSYEKL. The CDR3 has 13 residues. CDR3: CASSRDRAYEQYF. In nucleotides, the CDR3 is TGCGCCAGCAGCCGGGACAGAGCCTACGAGCAGTACTTC.

The gene calls are TRBV5-1 and TRBJ1-4; D remains ambiguous. This CDR3 region has 14 residues. Looked up from germline, CDR1 is SGHRS and CDR2 is YFSETQ. V lost 2 bases to trimming and J lost 8 bases, with 13 bases between them. CDR3 region: CASSFWTSDEKLFF. The CDR3 coding sequence is TGCGCCAGCAGCTTTTGGACCTCGGACGAAAAACTGTTTTTT.

The chain carries TRBV27 and TRBJ2-1; the match to TRBD2 covers 9 bases. CDR1 is MNHEY and CDR2 is SMNVEV in the germline V gene (reference sequence). The length of the CDR3 is 16 residues. V trimming: 2 bases; J trimming: 6 bases; junction bases outside the gene matches: 8. The CDR3 reads CASSLIGGGASNEQFF. The CDR3 region has the DNA TGTGCCAGCAGTTTAATCGGCGGGGGGGCGTCCAATGAGCAGTTCTTC.

This clone was picked up a small number of times. This sequence joins TRBV5-1 and TRBJ2-7, with D perhaps TRBD2 (5 bases). V gave up 0 bases and J gave up 4 bases, with 11 bases separating them. Germline assignment: CDR1 SGHRS and CDR2 YFSETQ. This CDR3 region has 14 residues. CDR3 coding DNA: TGCGCCAGCAGCTTGGAACGGGAATTGTACGAGCAGTACTTC. Encoded protein: CASSLERELYEQYF. Complete variable domain (other parts from reference TRBV5-1 and TRBJ2-7): KAGVTQTPRYLIKTRGQQVTLSCSPISGHRSVSWYQQTPGQGLQFLFEYFSETQRNKGNFPGRFSGRQFSNSRSEMNVSTLELGDSALYLCASSLERELYEQYFGPGTRLTVT.

The gene calls are TRBV5-4 and TRBJ1-4; D gene unclear. The CDR3 is made up of 15 amino acids. Germline values: CDR1 SGHNT, CDR2 YYREEE (reference sequence). V lost 0 bases and J lost 5, with 11 bases in between. The CDR3 loop is CASSLVGSGNEKLFF. CDR3 DNA: TGTGCCAGCAGCTTGGTGGGCAGCGGGAATGAAAAACTGTTTTTT. The full variable domain, completed using reference TRBV5-4 and TRBJ1-4, is ETGVTQSPTHLIKTRGQQVTLRCSSQSGHNTVSWYQQALGQGPQFIFQYYREEENGRGNFPPRFSGLQFPNYSSELNVNALELDDSALYLCASSLVGSGNEKLFFGSGTQLSVL.

The rearrangement joins TRBV11-2 to TRBJ2-4, with D possibly called TRBD1 or TRBD2 (5 bases each). The CDR3 runs to 18 residues. CDR1 is SGHAT, CDR2 FQNNGV, per germline. The V end was cut by 5 bases, the J end by 0 bases, with 20 bases between. CDR3 in DNA: TGTGCCAGCAGCCCAGAAGGGGAGTCTAGTCGAGCCAAAAACATTCAGTACTTC. This codes for CASSPEGESSRAKNIQYF. Using reference TRBV11-2 and TRBJ2-4 for the parts outside the CDR3, the full variable domain is EAGVAQSPRYKIIEKRQSVAFWCNPISGHATLYWYQQILGQGPKLLIQFQNNGVVDDSQLPKDRFSAERLKGVDSTLKIQPAKLEDSAVYLCASSPEGESSRAKNIQYFGAGTRLSVL.

For this clone: The same CDR3 is also encoded by other DNA sequences in this sample. The chain carries TRBV4-1 and TRBJ2-2; the D is unclear. This CDR3 contains 16 residues. Germline CDR1 and CDR2: MGHRA and YSYEKL. The V gene lost 1 base and the J gene lost 2 bases, with 11 bases spanning the gap. The CDR3 sequence: CASSQGPSPNTGELFF. The CDR3 bases are TGCGCCAGCAGCCAAGGGCCTTCCCCTAACACCGGGGAGCTGTTTTTT.

V and J are TRBV7-8 and TRBJ2-1, with TRBD2 matching 8 bases. Trimming took 5 bases from V and 5 from J; bases not matched to a gene: 5. The CDR3 spans 14 residues. Germline values: CDR1 SGHVS, CDR2 FQNEAQ. The CDR3 is CASSGTSRNNEQFF. DNA for the CDR3: TGTGCCAGCAGCGGGACTAGTCGGAACAATGAGCAGTTCTTC.

This chain uses TRBV7-9 with TRBJ2-2; D gene uncertain. Looked up from germline, CDR1 is SEHNR and CDR2 is FQNEAQ (reference sequence). With 3 bases removed from V and 3 bases from J, the gap between germline ends came to 11 bases. The CDR3 contains 15 residues. DNA of the CDR3: TGTGCCAGCAGCTTCTTAGGACGGTACACCGGGGAGCTGTTTTTT. This encodes CASSFLGRYTGELFF.

The rearrangement links TRBV7-2 to TRBJ2-3, with D possibly TRBD1 on 5 matching bases. The CDR3 loop spans 16 amino acids. V was trimmed by 2 bases and J by 3 bases, leaving 15 bases between them. Germline loops: CDR1 SGHTA, CDR2 FQGNSA. CDR3 nucleotides: TGTGCCAGCAGCTTAAGGCCCCCAGGGAATACAGATACGCAGTATTTT. As protein: CASSLRPPGNTDTQYF.

This chain connects TRBV6-1 to TRBJ2-5; D assignment may be TRBD1 or TRBD2 (5 bases each). There are 15 residues in the CDR3. Germline V gives CDR1 MNHNS, CDR2 SASEGT. Between the trimmed V and J ends, which lost 5 bases and 4 bases, there was a span of 17 bases. The CDR3 bases are TGTGCCAGCAGTAGGGACCGAATCGTTGGAGAGACCCAGTACTTC. Translation gives CASSRDRIVGETQYF.

V is TRBV4-1 and J is TRBJ2-5; 10 nucleotides match TRBD1. Germline CDR1 and CDR2: MGHRA and YSYEKL. The CDR3 length is 16 residues. The V segment lost 4 bases and the J segment 5 bases; nucleotides outside the gene matches: 10. CDR3 DNA: TGCGCCAGCAGCCGTCCCTGGGACAGGGGTCGTGAGACCCAGTACTTC. This codes for CASSRPWDRGRETQYF.

This chain joins TRBV10-3 and TRBJ2-7; D possibly corresponds to TRBD1 (5 bases). Germline loops: CDR1 ENHRY, CDR2 SYGVKD. Trimming left V 2 bases short and J 2 bases short, with 16 bases between. CDR3 length: 16 residues. In nucleotides, the CDR3 is TGTGCCATCAGTGAGCTCTCCAGGGCAACTACCTACGAGCAGTACTTC. The encoded protein is CAISELSRATTYEQYF.

The chain links TRBV9 to TRBJ1-3; 7 positions match TRBD1. This CDR3 region has 16 residues. The germline V gene has CDR1 SGDLS and CDR2 YYNGEE. V dropped 3 bases and J dropped 2; count of bases not matched to a gene: 8. This CDR3 is CASSATGTVPGNTIYF. The CDR3 region has the DNA TGTGCCAGCAGCGCCACGGGGACAGTCCCTGGAAACACCATATATTTT.

The gene calls are TRBV14 and TRBJ1-2; D might be TRBD1 (5 bases). V lost 1 base to trimming and J lost 4 bases, with 16 bases between them. The length of the CDR3 is 16 residues. The V gene's germline CDR1 is SGHDN and CDR2 FVKESK. The CDR3 DNA sequence: TGTGCCAGCAGCCAAGTGGGGACTGTAAAGGGCTATGGCTACACCTTC. This gives the protein CASSQVGTVKGYGYTF.

In this sample, this clone turned up once. The chain uses TRBV5-8 and TRBJ1-2; D not resolved. Germline CDR1 SGHTS, CDR2 YDEGEE. The CDR3 has 12 amino acids. Trimming pared 4 bases from V and 4 bases from J, leaving 8 bases between. In DNA form, the CDR3 reads TGTGCCAGCAGCCGAGGCTCCTATGGCTACACCTTC. This sequence encodes CASSRGSYGYTF.